This record concerns one T cell receptor (beta chain) sequence. The antigen this receptor binds is unknown. Within one base of it there is no much larger clone, and no base qualities were kept. This record belongs to a study of CD4 and CD8 cells across lung adenocarcinoma regions (dated by TCRdb to the late 2010s). About the full investigation: The study compared tumor centers with tumor margins to examine intratumor heterogeneity of the T cell receptor repertoire.

The method was PCR. The sequencer was a HiSeq X Ten. TCRdb trimmed public reads at Q25 via fastp, called clones via MiXCR and kept in-frame beta chains. Rows with one shared CDR3 protein collapse into an entry with the most common genes and DNA. A total of nearly 9,500 distinct CDR3 sequences appear in this sample, 50% of them only once. The leading ten clones occupy under 55% of the sample. Donors were patients with localized lung adenocarcinoma, a subtype of non-small cell lung cancer. These samples came from the margins of localized lung adenocarcinomas. CD8+ T cells from tumor tissue were profiled separately from CD4+ T cells for TCR repertoire analysis. This clonotype was obtained from a female donor with lung adenocarcinoma. The CD4 and CD8 labels of this study may be unreliable. Sequences were obtained from CD8+ T cells from the margin of a lung tumor. Read against the paper, the sample's cell subset or site label means: tumor margin region.

The CDR3 reads as follows: CASSRRGRAFF. DNA sequence: TGTGCCAGCAGTCGCAGGGGGCGAGCTTTCTTT. The sequence links TRBV12-3 or TRBV12-4 to TRBJ1-1; 8 central bases correspond to TRBD1. V and J are trimmed by 5 bases and 10 bases, and the gene matches miss 3 bases of the junction. There are 11 amino acids in the CDR3, from cysteine to phenylalanine inclusive. CDR3 DNA only is kept here, 33 bases in frame from base 1.